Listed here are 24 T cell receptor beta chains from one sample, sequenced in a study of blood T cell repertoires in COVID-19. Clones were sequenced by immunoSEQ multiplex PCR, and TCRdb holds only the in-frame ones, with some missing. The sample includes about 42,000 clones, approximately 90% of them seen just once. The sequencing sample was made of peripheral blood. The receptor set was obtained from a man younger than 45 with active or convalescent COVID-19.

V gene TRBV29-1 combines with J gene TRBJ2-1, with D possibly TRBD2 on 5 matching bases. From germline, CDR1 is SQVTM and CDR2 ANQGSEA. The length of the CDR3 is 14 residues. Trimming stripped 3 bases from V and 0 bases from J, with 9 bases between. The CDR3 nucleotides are TGCAGCGTTGACAGTGAGGGCTCCTACAATGAGCAGTTCTTC. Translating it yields CSVDSEGSYNEQFF.

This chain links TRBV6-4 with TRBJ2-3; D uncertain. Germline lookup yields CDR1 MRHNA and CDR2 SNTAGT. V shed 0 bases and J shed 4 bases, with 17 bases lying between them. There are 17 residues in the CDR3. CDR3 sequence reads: CASSDSIAVQLPDTQYF. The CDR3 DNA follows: TGTGCCAGCAGTGACTCGATAGCCGTCCAGCTGCCAGATACGCAGTATTTT.

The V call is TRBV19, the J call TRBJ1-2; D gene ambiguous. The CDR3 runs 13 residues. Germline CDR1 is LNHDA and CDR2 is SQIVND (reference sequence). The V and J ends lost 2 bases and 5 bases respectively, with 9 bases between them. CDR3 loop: CASSINSPYGYTF. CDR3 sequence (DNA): TGTGCCAGTAGTATAAATTCCCCGTATGGCTACACCTTC. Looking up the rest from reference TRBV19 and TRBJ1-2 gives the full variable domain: DGGITQSPKYLFRKEGQNVTLSCEQNLNHDAMYWYRQDPGQGLRLIYYSQIVNDFQKGDIAEGYSVSREKKESFPLTVTSAQKNPTAFYLCASSINSPYGYTFGSGTRLTVV.

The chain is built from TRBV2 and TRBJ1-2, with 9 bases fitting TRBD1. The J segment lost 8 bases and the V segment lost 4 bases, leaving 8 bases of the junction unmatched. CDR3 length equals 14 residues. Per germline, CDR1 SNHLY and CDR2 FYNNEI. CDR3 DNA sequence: TGTGCCAGCAGTGCTGCTGGGACAGGGAAAGGCTACACCTTC. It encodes CASSAAGTGKGYTF.

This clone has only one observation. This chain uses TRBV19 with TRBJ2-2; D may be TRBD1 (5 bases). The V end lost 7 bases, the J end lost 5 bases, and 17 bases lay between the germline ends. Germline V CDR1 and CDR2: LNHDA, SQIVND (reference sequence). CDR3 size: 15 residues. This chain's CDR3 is CASMKDSQWTGELFF. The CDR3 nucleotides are TGTGCCAGTATGAAAGACAGTCAATGGACCGGGGAGCTGTTTTTT.

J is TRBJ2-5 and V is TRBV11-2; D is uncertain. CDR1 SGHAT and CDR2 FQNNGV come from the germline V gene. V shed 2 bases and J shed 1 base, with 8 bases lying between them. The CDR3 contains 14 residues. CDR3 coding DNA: TGTGCCAGCAGCTTAAGGCAGGCCCAAGAGACCCAGTACTTC. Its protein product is CASSLRQAQETQYF.

As DNA, the CDR3 is TGCAGCGTTGAGGGACAGGGGGCTGGCTACACCTTC. Amino acid sequence: CSVEGQGAGYTF. The chain joins TRBV29-1 to TRBJ1-2; TRBD1 matches 12 bases. Germline V gives CDR1 SQVTM, CDR2 ANQGSEA. The CDR3 spans 12 residues. V was clipped by 3 bases and J by 7 bases; unmatched bases: 0.

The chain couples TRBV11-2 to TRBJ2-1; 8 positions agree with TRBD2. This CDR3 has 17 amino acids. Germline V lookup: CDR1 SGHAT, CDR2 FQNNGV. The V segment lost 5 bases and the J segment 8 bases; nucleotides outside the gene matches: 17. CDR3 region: CASSRTAGGGFVDEQFF. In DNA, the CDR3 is TGTGCCAGCAGCAGAACCGCGGGGGGCGGATTCGTGGATGAGCAGTTCTTC.

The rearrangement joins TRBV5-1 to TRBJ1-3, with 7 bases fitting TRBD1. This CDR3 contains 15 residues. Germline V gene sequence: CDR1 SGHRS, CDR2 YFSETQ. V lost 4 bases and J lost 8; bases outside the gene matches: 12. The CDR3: CASSVPRQGKDTIYF. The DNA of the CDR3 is TGCGCCAGCAGCGTGCCGCGACAGGGAAAGGACACCATATATTTT.

The CDR3 sequence is CASSDTGVGNTIYF. The CDR3 DNA reads TGTGCCAGCAGCGATACAGGGGTCGGAAACACCATATATTTT. This sequence joins TRBV6-5 and TRBJ1-3; 7 bases match TRBD1. This CDR3 has 14 residues. The germline V gene encodes CDR1 MNHEY and CDR2 SVGAGI. V lost 6 bases, J lost 4 bases, and 6 bases stayed unmatched.

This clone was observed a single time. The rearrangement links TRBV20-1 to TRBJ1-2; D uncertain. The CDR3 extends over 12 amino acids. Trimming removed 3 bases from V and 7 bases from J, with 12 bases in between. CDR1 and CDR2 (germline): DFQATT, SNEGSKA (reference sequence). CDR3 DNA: TGCAGTGCTAGTAATACAATGTCTGGCTACACCTTC. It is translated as CSASNTMSGYTF.

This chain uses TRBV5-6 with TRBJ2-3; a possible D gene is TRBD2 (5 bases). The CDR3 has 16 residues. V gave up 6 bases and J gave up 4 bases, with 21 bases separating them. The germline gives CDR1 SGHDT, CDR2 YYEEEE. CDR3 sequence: CASKEVPESPPDTQYF. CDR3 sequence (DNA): TGTGCCAGCAAGGAGGTCCCCGAGTCACCCCCAGATACGCAGTATTTT. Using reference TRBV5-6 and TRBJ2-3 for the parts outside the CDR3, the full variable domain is DAGVTQSPTHLIKTRGQQVTLRCSPKSGHDTVSWYQQALGQGPQFIFQYYEEEERQRGNFPDRFSGHQFPNYSSELNVNALLLGDSALYLCASKEVPESPPDTQYFGPGTRLTVL.

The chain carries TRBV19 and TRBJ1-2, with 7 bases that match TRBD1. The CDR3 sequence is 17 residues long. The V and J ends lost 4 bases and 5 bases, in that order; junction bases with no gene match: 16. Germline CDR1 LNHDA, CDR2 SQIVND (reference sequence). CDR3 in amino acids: CASSTRVTGRQVYGYTF. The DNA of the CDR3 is TGTGCCAGTAGTACCCGGGTGACAGGGCGCCAAGTTTATGGCTACACCTTC. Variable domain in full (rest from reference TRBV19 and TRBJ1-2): DGGITQSPKYLFRKEGQNVTLSCEQNLNHDAMYWYRQDPGQGLRLIYYSQIVNDFQKGDIAEGYSVSREKKESFPLTVTSAQKNPTAFYLCASSTRVTGRQVYGYTFGSGTRLTVV.

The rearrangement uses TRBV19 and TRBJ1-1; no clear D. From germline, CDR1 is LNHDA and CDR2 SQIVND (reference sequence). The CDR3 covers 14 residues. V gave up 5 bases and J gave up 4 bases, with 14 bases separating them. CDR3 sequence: CASSPRRGSTEAFF. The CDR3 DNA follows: TGTGCCAGTAGTCCAAGACGAGGGTCCACTGAAGCTTTCTTT.

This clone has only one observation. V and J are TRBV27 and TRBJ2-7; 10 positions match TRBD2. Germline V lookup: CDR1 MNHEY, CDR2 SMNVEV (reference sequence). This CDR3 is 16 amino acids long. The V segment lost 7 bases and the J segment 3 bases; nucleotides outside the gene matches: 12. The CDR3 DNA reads TGTGCCAGCATTCTTCGGCTAGCGGGAGATAGCTACGAGCAGTACGTC. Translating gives CASILRLAGDSYEQYV.

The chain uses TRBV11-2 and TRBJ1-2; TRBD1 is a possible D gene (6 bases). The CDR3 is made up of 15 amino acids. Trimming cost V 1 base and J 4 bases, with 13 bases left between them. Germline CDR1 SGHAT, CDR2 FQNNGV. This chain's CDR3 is CASSLGWTDFYGYTF. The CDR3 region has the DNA TGTGCCAGCAGCTTAGGCTGGACAGACTTCTATGGCTACACCTTC.

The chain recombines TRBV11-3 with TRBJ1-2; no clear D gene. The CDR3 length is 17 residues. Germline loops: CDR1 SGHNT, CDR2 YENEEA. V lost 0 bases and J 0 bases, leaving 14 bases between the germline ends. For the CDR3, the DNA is TGTGCCAGCAGCTTAGATGCAAGCGATAAGACTAACTATGGCTACACCTTC. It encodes CASSLDASDKTNYGYTF. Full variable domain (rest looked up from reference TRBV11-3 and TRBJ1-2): EAGVVQSPRYKIIEKKQPVAFWCNPISGHNTLYWYLQNLGQGPELLIRYENEEAVDDSQLPKDRFSAERLKGVDSTLKIQPAELGDSAVYLCASSLDASDKTNYGYTFGSGTRLTVV.

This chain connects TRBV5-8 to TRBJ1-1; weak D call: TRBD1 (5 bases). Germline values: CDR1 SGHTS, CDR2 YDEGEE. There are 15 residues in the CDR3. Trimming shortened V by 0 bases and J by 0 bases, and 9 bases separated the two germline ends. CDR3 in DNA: TGTGCCAGCAGCTTGGCCGCAGGGCTGAACACTGAAGCTTTCTTT. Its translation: CASSLAAGLNTEAFF.

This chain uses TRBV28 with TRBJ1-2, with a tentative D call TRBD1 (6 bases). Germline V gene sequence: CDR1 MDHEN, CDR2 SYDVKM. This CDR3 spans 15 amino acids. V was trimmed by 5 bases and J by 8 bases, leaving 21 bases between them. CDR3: CASSTQGRAIGGYTF. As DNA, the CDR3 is TGTGCCAGCAGTACCCAGGGGCGGGCAATAGGGGGCTACACCTTC.

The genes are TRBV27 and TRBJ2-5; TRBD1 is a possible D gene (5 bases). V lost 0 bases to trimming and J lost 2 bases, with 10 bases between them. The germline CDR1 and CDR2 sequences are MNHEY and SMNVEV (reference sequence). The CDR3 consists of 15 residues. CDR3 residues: CASSLSPAGQETQYF. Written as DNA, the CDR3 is TGTGCCAGCAGTTTATCTCCGGCAGGGCAAGAGACCCAGTACTTC.

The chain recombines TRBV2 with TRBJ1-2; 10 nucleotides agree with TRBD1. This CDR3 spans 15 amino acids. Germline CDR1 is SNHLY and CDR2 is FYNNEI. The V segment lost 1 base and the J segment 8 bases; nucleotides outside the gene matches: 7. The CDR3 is CASSEGDRGQQGYTF. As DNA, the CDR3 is TGTGCCAGCAGTGAAGGGGACAGGGGTCAGCAAGGCTACACCTTC.

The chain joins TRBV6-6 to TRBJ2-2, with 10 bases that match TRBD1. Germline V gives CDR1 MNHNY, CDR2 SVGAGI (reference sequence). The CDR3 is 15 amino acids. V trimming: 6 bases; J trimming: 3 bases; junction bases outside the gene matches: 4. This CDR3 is CASSPGQGYTGELFF. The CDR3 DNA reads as TGTGCCAGCAGCCCGGGACAGGGGTACACCGGGGAGCTGTTTTTT.

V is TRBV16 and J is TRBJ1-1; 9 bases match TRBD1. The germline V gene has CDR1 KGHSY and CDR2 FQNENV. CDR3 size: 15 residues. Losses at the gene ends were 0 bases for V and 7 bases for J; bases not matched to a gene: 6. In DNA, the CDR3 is TGTGCCAGCAGCCAATCTAGGGGACAGGGAATTGAAGCTTTCTTT. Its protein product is CASSQSRGQGIEAFF.

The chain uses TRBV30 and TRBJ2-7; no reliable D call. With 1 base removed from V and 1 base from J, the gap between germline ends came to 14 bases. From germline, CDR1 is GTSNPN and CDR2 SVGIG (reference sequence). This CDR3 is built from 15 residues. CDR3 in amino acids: CAWSGGSHPSYEQYV. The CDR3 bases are TGTGCCTGGAGTGGAGGATCTCACCCATCCTACGAGCAGTACGTC.